This T cell receptor beta chain was recovered during a study of blood T cell repertoires in COVID-19. Study-wide context: COVID-19 samples collected from the United States, Italy and Spain covered acute and convalescent phases. PBMCs, B-cell-depleted T cells, or T cells provided the cDNA or gDNA that made up the material.

Original processing notes: For nucleated cells, counts were estimated from reference gene primer amplification. The assay was immunoSEQ multiplex PCR, and TCRdb's table has in-frame clones only and misses some. V, J and clone size are those of that table, while D and trimming were read from the DNA. This sample yields around 130,000 clones, of which 84% are seen a single time; about 1.5% belongs to the top ten. This CDR3 is 12 amino acids long. Trimming cost V 6 bases and J 3 bases, with 9 bases left between them. This clonotype originated in a man in his 60s with acute or convalescent COVID-19. The V call is TRBV12-3 or TRBV12-4, the J call TRBJ2-7; a possible D gene is TRBD1 (5 bases). Sequenced input: peripheral blood. The CDR3 DNA follows: TGTGCCAGCAGCACAGACAGCTACGAGCAGTACTTC. Protein: CASSTDSYEQYF.